The 14 T cell receptor beta chains given below trace back to one sample, sequenced in a study of response to subunit inactivated influenza vaccine. TCRdb recomputed calls from the RT-PCR reads with MiXCR, one row per CDR3 protein. In the table there are some 640,000 distinct CDR3 sequences, about 14% of which are singletons. Sequencing was performed on PBMCs from blood, taken 14 to 15 days before vaccination. The receptors come from a man aged 45-65 years who received an inactivated influenza vaccine.

This clonotype showed up just a few times. The V gene is TRBV5-6, the J gene TRBJ2-1; the match to TRBD2 covers 13 bases. This CDR3 contains 17 residues. Germline V lookup: CDR1 SGHDT, CDR2 YYEEEE. V lost 0 bases to trimming and J lost 10 bases; unmatched junction nucleotides: 10. The CDR3 bases are TGTGCCAGCAGCTTGGGGACTAGCGGGGGCCTGTTGGGAGAGCAGTTCTTC. As protein: CASSLGTSGGLLGEQFF. The full variable domain, completed using reference TRBV5-6 and TRBJ2-1, is DAGVTQSPTHLIKTRGQQVTLRCSPKSGHDTVSWYQQALGQGPQFIFQYYEEEERQRGNFPDRFSGHQFPNYSSELNVNALLLGDSALYLCASSLGTSGGLLGEQFFGPGTRLTVL.

The chain is built from TRBV4-2 and TRBJ2-7; 7 bases are shared with TRBD1. Per the germline V gene, CDR1 is LGHNA and CDR2 is YNFKEQ. The CDR3 runs 14 residues. The ends lost 0 bases at V and 5 bases at J; junction bases unmatched: 4. As DNA, the CDR3 is TGTGCCAGCAGCCAAGACAGGGGGTTCAACGAGCAGTACTTC. Its translation is CASSQDRGFNEQYF.

This clonotype was picked up a small number of times. The rearrangement uses TRBV7-8 and TRBJ2-2, with TRBD1 matching 9 bases. Trimming cost V 5 bases and J 7 bases; bases outside gene matches: 5. Germline CDR1 reads SGHVS; CDR2 reads FQNEAQ. The CDR3 totals 14 residues. The CDR3 sequence is CASSGGQGIGELFF. The CDR3, as DNA: TGTGCCAGCAGCGGAGGACAGGGGATCGGGGAGCTGTTTTTT.

The chain recombines TRBV5-1 with TRBJ1-5; D possibly corresponds to TRBD1 (5 bases). Trimming shortened V by 4 bases and J by 0 bases, and 14 bases separated the two germline ends. The V gene's germline CDR1 is SGHRS and CDR2 YFSETQ. This CDR3 has 16 residues. The CDR3 DNA reads TGCGCCAGCAGCACTCCCGGGACGGATAGCAATCAGCCCCAGCATTTT. Protein sequence: CASSTPGTDSNQPQHF.

The rearrangement links TRBV7-8 to TRBJ1-4, with 8 bases lining up with TRBD1. J gave up 8 bases and V 5 bases, and 7 bases lay outside the gene matches. The CDR3 has 14 amino acids. CDR1 and CDR2 (germline): SGHVS, FQNEAQ. CDR3 coding DNA: TGTGCCAGCAGCGGGGACAGGAGGGGCGAAAAACTGTTTTTT. Protein sequence: CASSGDRRGEKLFF.

The chain carries TRBV5-6 and TRBJ1-6; D is possibly TRBD1 (6 bases). The CDR3 is 16 residues long. Per germline, CDR1 SGHDT and CDR2 YYEEEE. The V gene lost 4 bases and the J gene lost 0 bases, with 11 bases spanning the gap. CDR3 sequence reads: CASSPGQYSYNSPLHF. The CDR3 coding sequence is TGTGCCAGCAGCCCAGGACAGTACTCCTATAATTCACCCCTCCACTTT.

This clonotype came up a few times. V gene TRBV15 combines with J gene TRBJ2-2; maybe TRBD2 (5 bases). The CDR3 covers 13 residues. CDR1 LNHNV and CDR2 YYDKDF come from the germline V gene (reference sequence). Trimming took 5 bases from V and 5 from J, leaving 9 bases between them. The CDR3 loop is CATSGLATGELFF. In DNA, the CDR3 is TGTGCCACCAGCGGACTCGCTACCGGGGAGCTGTTTTTT.

The chain couples TRBV18 to TRBJ2-2; possibly TRBD2 for D (5 bases). CDR1 is KGHSH and CDR2 is LQKENI in the germline V gene. This CDR3 contains 16 residues. V was cut by 3 bases and J by 1 base, with 12 bases left in between. This chain's CDR3 is CASSPFGVENTGELFF. The CDR3 bases are TGTGCCAGCTCACCGTTCGGGGTAGAGAACACCGGGGAGCTGTTTTTT. Together with reference TRBV18 and TRBJ2-2, the CDR3 gives the full variable domain: NAGVMQNPRHLVRRRGQEARLRCSPMKGHSHVYWYRQLPEEGLKFMVYLQKENIIDESGMPKERFSAEFPKEGPSILRIQQVVRGDSAAYFCASSPFGVENTGELFFGEGSRLTVL.

This chain joins TRBV20-1 and TRBJ1-5, with 8 bases identical to TRBD1. The CDR3 loop spans 14 amino acids. With V trimmed by 3 bases and J by 0 bases, 1 base remained unmatched. Germline CDR1 is DFQATT and CDR2 is SNEGSKA (reference sequence). In DNA form, the CDR3 reads TGCAGTGCTAGCCAGGGGGCTAGCAATCAGCCCCAGCATTTT. Translation gives CSASQGASNQPQHF.

This clonotype was counted only a few times. The chain has TRBV27 and TRBJ1-1; a weak D match, TRBD1 (6 bases). V gave up 7 bases and J gave up 8 bases, with 23 bases separating them. CDR1 and CDR2 (germline): MNHEY, SMNVEV (reference sequence). The CDR3 loop spans 15 amino acids. In DNA form, the CDR3 reads TGTGCCAGCACAAGATACAGGGAAGGGTTCTCGGAAGCTTTCTTT. This gives the protein CASTRYREGFSEAFF.

The rearrangement uses TRBV27 and TRBJ1-5; D is perhaps TRBD1 (5 bases). The germline V gene has CDR1 MNHEY and CDR2 SMNVEV (reference sequence). With 6 bases removed from V and 9 bases from J, the gap between germline ends came to 15 bases. The CDR3 consists of 13 residues. The CDR3 nucleotides are TGTGCCAGCAGCCCGGGGGACCGGTGGCCCCAGCATTTT. The encoded protein is CASSPGDRWPQHF.

The chain combines TRBV6-5 with TRBJ1-2, with D possibly being TRBD1 (5 bases). Germline assignment: CDR1 MNHEY and CDR2 SVGAGI. V was cut by 4 bases and J by 5 bases, with 14 bases left in between. This CDR3 is 14 amino acids long. CDR3 nucleotides: TGTGCCAGCAGTTTGGACTATCAGGGATATGGCTACACCTTC. It specifies CASSLDYQGYGYTF.

The table lists this clonotype with a few counts. The rearrangement joins TRBV7-2 to TRBJ2-5; TRBD1 matches at 8 bases. CDR1 is SGHTA, CDR2 FQGNSA, per germline. CDR3 length: 13 residues. V trimming: 5 bases; J trimming: 5 bases; junction bases outside the gene matches: 4. CDR3 loop: CASSRTGIETQYF. The CDR3 DNA reads as TGTGCCAGCAGCCGGACAGGGATCGAGACCCAGTACTTC.

This clonotype was detected only a few times. The V call is TRBV4-3, the J call TRBJ1-6, with D possibly being TRBD1 (5 bases). The CDR3 loop spans 17 amino acids. Germline lookup yields CDR1 LGHNA and CDR2 YSLEER. V lost 0 bases and J 5 bases, leaving 14 bases between the germline ends. This CDR3 is CASSQDMWGRDNSPLHF. As DNA, the CDR3 is TGCGCCAGCAGCCAAGATATGTGGGGACGGGATAATTCACCCCTCCACTTT.